A selection of T cell receptor beta chains follows, all from one sample in a study of T cell responses to AZD1222 COVID-19 vaccine. Measured with immunoSEQ multiplex PCR; TCRdb has only the in-frame clones, and not every one. Counted here are roughly 150,000 clones, approximately 92% occurring once; the ten biggest clones make up roughly 1.5%. The source was peripheral blood, collected on day 0 of AZD1222 vaccination. The source is an adult in good health. Both conserved end residues are part of each CDR3. The D gene is left open where the match is weak. Size values are once, few and many counts, or a class for expanded clones, and some rows have none.

v_call: TRBV13; d_call: .; j_call: TRBJ2-1; clone_size: once; cdr3_nt: TGTGCCAGCAGCTTAGAGTCTACCGATGAGCAGTTCTTC; cdr3_aa: CASSLESTDEQFF
v_call: TRBV24-1; d_call: TRBD1; j_call: TRBJ1-4; clone_size: .; cdr3_nt: TGTGCCACCAGGGGCAGTGACAGGGTTGGAGCTAATGAAAAACTGTTTTTT; cdr3_aa: CATRGSDRVGANEKLFF
v_call: TRBV7-2; d_call: .; j_call: TRBJ1-2; clone_size: .; cdr3_nt: TGTGCCAGCAGATTGGCCGCTAACTATGGCTACACCTTC; cdr3_aa: CASRLAANYGYTF
v_call: TRBV30; d_call: .; j_call: TRBJ2-3; clone_size: .; cdr3_nt: TGTGCCTGGAGTGTAGTGGGCACAGATACGCAGTATTTT; cdr3_aa: CAWSVVGTDTQYF
v_call: TRBV6-5; d_call: TRBD1; j_call: TRBJ1-1; clone_size: .; cdr3_nt: TGTGCCAGCGCCCAGGGGGCGGCAGCTTTCTTT; cdr3_aa: CASAQGAAAFF
v_call: TRBV6-6; d_call: TRBD2; j_call: TRBJ2-7; clone_size: .; cdr3_nt: TGTGCCAGCAGTTACCGTAGCGGGCTGTACGAGCAGTACTTC; cdr3_aa: CASSYRSGLYEQYF
v_call: TRBV6-6; d_call: TRBD2; j_call: TRBJ2-4; clone_size: once; cdr3_nt: TGTGCCAGCAGTTTCGAGCGGGGGGGCGGCAACATTCAGTACTTC; cdr3_aa: CASSFERGGGNIQYF
v_call: TRBV9; d_call: .; j_call: TRBJ1-3; clone_size: .; cdr3_nt: TGTGCCAGCAGCGTAGACAGCTACTACTCTGGAAACACCATATATTTT; cdr3_aa: CASSVDSYYSGNTIYF
v_call: TRBV9; d_call: .; j_call: TRBJ2-3; clone_size: .; cdr3_nt: TGTGCCAGCAGCGTAGTTAGCGCCACAGATACGCAGTATTTT; cdr3_aa: CASSVVSATDTQYF
v_call: TRBV2; d_call: .; j_call: TRBJ1-1; clone_size: .; cdr3_nt: TGTGCCAGCAGTGAAGATGGTGGGATAGGTACTGAAGCTTTCTTT; cdr3_aa: CASSEDGGIGTEAFF
v_call: TRBV6-5; d_call: .; j_call: TRBJ2-1; clone_size: once; cdr3_nt: TGTGCCAGCAGTTATGATGGGGGGTCGATTGATGAGCAGTTCTTC; cdr3_aa: CASSYDGGSIDEQFF
v_call: TRBV7-7; d_call: .; j_call: TRBJ2-2; clone_size: .; cdr3_nt: TGTGCTAGCAGCGGAGACAGAGATCAGAACACCGGGGAGCTGTTTTTT; cdr3_aa: CASSGDRDQNTGELFF
v_call: TRBV10-2; d_call: TRBD1; j_call: TRBJ1-4; clone_size: .; cdr3_nt: TGCGCCAGCAGCAAACGCCTCGGGACAGGGGCTAATGAAAAACTGTTTTTT; cdr3_aa: CASSKRLGTGANEKLFF
v_call: TRBV7-9; d_call: .; j_call: TRBJ2-7; clone_size: few; cdr3_nt: TGTGCCAGCAGCTTTGGGTCAACCTACGAGCAGTACTTC; cdr3_aa: CASSFGSTYEQYF
v_call: TRBV18; d_call: TRBD1; j_call: TRBJ1-2; clone_size: .; cdr3_nt: TGTGCCAGCTCGAGCAGGGGGTCTAACTATGGCTACACCTTC; cdr3_aa: CASSSRGSNYGYTF
v_call: TRBV18; d_call: TRBD2; j_call: TRBJ2-5; clone_size: .; cdr3_nt: TGTGCCAGCTCACTGACTAGCGGACAAGAGACCCAGTACTTC; cdr3_aa: CASSLTSGQETQYF
v_call: TRBV6-5; d_call: .; j_call: TRBJ2-7; clone_size: .; cdr3_nt: TGTGCCAGCAGCGGGCCGGCCCACGAGCAGTACTTC; cdr3_aa: CASSGPAHEQYF
v_call: TRBV5-1; d_call: .; j_call: TRBJ2-2; clone_size: .; cdr3_nt: TGCGCCAGCAGCCTCCCAGGGGCGGGGACCGGGGAGCTGTTTTTT; cdr3_aa: CASSLPGAGTGELFF
v_call: TRBV5-6; d_call: TRBD1; j_call: TRBJ1-1; clone_size: .; cdr3_nt: TGTGCCAGCAGCTTACAGGGGTGGGGGGACACTGAAGCTTTCTTT; cdr3_aa: CASSLQGWGDTEAFF
v_call: TRBV19; d_call: .; j_call: TRBJ1-5; clone_size: .; cdr3_nt: TGTGCCAGTAACTTGAGGTTTTCGATTAGCAATCAGCCCCAGCATTTT; cdr3_aa: CASNLRFSISNQPQHF
v_call: TRBV27; d_call: .; j_call: TRBJ1-3; clone_size: .; cdr3_nt: TGTGCCAGCAGTTTAATCCCGGTCTACTCTGGAAACACCATATATTTT; cdr3_aa: CASSLIPVYSGNTIYF
v_call: TRBV6-5; d_call: .; j_call: TRBJ1-2; clone_size: .; cdr3_nt: TGTGCCAGCAGCCCGCGAGGGGGAAGAGGCTACACCTTC; cdr3_aa: CASSPRGGRGYTF
v_call: TRBV4-1; d_call: TRBD2; j_call: TRBJ2-1; clone_size: .; cdr3_nt: TGCGCCAGCAGAGGACTAGCCTACAATGAGCAGTTCTTC; cdr3_aa: CASRGLAYNEQFF
v_call: TRBV7-2; d_call: .; j_call: TRBJ2-1; clone_size: .; cdr3_nt: TGTGCCAGCAGCCCGACCCCCGGTTACAATGAGCAGTTCTTC; cdr3_aa: CASSPTPGYNEQFF
v_call: TRBV5-6; d_call: TRBD1; j_call: TRBJ2-7; clone_size: .; cdr3_nt: TGTGCCAGCAGCCCGACAGGGACCTCCTACGAGCAGTACTTC; cdr3_aa: CASSPTGTSYEQYF
v_call: TRBV3-1/TRBV3-2; d_call: .; j_call: TRBJ2-5; clone_size: .; cdr3_nt: TGTGCCAGCAGCCAAGCTAACAGGGTAGAGACCCAGTACTTC; cdr3_aa: CASSQANRVETQYF
v_call: TRBV3-1/TRBV3-2; d_call: .; j_call: TRBJ2-6; clone_size: .; cdr3_nt: TGTGCCAGCAGCCAGCGGGGGGCCAACGTCCTGACTTTC; cdr3_aa: CASSQRGANVLTF
v_call: TRBV12-3/TRBV12-4; d_call: .; j_call: TRBJ2-1; clone_size: .; cdr3_nt: TGTGCCAGCAGTTTGGTTTATGAGCAGTTCTTC; cdr3_aa: CASSLVYEQFF
v_call: TRBV7-9; d_call: .; j_call: TRBJ1-2; clone_size: .; cdr3_nt: TGTGCCAGCAGCCCCGGGGCAGGGGTTTATGGCTACACCTTC; cdr3_aa: CASSPGAGVYGYTF
v_call: TRBV6-2/TRBV6-3; d_call: .; j_call: TRBJ2-7; clone_size: .; cdr3_nt: TGTGCCAGCAGTGGTATTAGAATCTCCTACGAGCAGTACTTC; cdr3_aa: CASSGIRISYEQYF
v_call: TRBV4-1; d_call: .; j_call: TRBJ1-2; clone_size: once; cdr3_nt: TGCGCCAGCAGCTCTGCCACGGGACTCCAGGCCTATGGCTACACCTTC; cdr3_aa: CASSSATGLQAYGYTF
v_call: TRBV2; d_call: .; j_call: TRBJ2-7; clone_size: .; cdr3_nt: TGTGCCAGCAGTGAAGCTGGGGGGTCCGAGCAGTACTTC; cdr3_aa: CASSEAGGSEQYF
v_call: TRBV6-1; d_call: .; j_call: TRBJ1-2; clone_size: .; cdr3_nt: TGTGCCAGCAGTGAATTGGACCGGAGGAGCAACCCTAACTATGGCTACACCTTC; cdr3_aa: CASSELDRRSNPNYGYTF
v_call: TRBV7-2; d_call: TRBD2; j_call: TRBJ2-7; clone_size: .; cdr3_nt: TGTGCCAGCAGCCCGCGGGGGGTCGGACTAGCGGGAGAGGAGTACGAGCAGTACTTC; cdr3_aa: CASSPRGVGLAGEEYEQYF
v_call: TRBV30; d_call: .; j_call: TRBJ2-4; clone_size: .; cdr3_nt: TGTGCCTGGAGAAGAGGGCAGAACTTAGCCAAAAACATTCAGTACTTC; cdr3_aa: CAWRRGQNLAKNIQYF
v_call: TRBV7-8; d_call: TRBD1; j_call: TRBJ1-5; clone_size: .; cdr3_nt: TGTGCCAGCAGCTCCGGACAGGGAGTCCAGCCCCAGCATTTT; cdr3_aa: CASSSGQGVQPQHF
v_call: TRBV5-4; d_call: TRBD1; j_call: TRBJ2-1; clone_size: .; cdr3_nt: TGTGCCAGCAGCTACAGACAGGGCCCCTACAATGAGCAGTTCTTC; cdr3_aa: CASSYRQGPYNEQFF
v_call: TRBV7-9; d_call: .; j_call: TRBJ1-5; clone_size: .; cdr3_nt: TGTGCCAGCAGCTTAGTGCCCGGGGCCCCAGGCCAGCCCCAGCATTTT; cdr3_aa: CASSLVPGAPGQPQHF
v_call: TRBV19; d_call: .; j_call: TRBJ1-1; clone_size: .; cdr3_nt: TGTGCCAGTACCATATGGGAGGGCAGCTCTGAAGCTTTCTTT; cdr3_aa: CASTIWEGSSEAFF
v_call: TRBV7-9; d_call: TRBD2; j_call: TRBJ2-1; clone_size: .; cdr3_nt: TGTGCCAGCAGCTCTATCACCGGGACTAGCGGCTGGAATGAGCAGTTCTTC; cdr3_aa: CASSSITGTSGWNEQFF
v_call: TRBV27; d_call: .; j_call: TRBJ2-7; clone_size: .; cdr3_nt: TGTGCCAGCAGTTTAATAGGGGCTACATACGAGCAGTACTTC; cdr3_aa: CASSLIGATYEQYF
v_call: TRBV7-2; d_call: TRBD2; j_call: TRBJ2-1; clone_size: .; cdr3_nt: TGTGCCAGCAGCTTAGCTTCTAGCGGGAGCAAACCGCAGTTCTTC; cdr3_aa: CASSLASSGSKPQFF
v_call: TRBV5-1; d_call: TRBD2; j_call: TRBJ2-5; clone_size: .; cdr3_nt: TGCGCCAGCAGCCTACCGGGACTAGCGGGAGTCCGAGGAGAGACCCAATACTTC; cdr3_aa: CASSLPGLAGVRGETQYF
v_call: TRBV5-5; d_call: TRBD1; j_call: TRBJ1-4; clone_size: .; cdr3_nt: TGTGCCAGCAGCACGGGACAGTGGTCGGGAGCTAATGAAAAACTGTTTTTT; cdr3_aa: CASSTGQWSGANEKLFF
v_call: TRBV21-1; d_call: .; j_call: TRBJ1-4; clone_size: once; cdr3_nt: TGTGCCAGCAGCAAAGCTGGGCAACCCAGGGGGGAAAAACTGTTTTTT; cdr3_aa: CASSKAGQPRGEKLFF
v_call: TRBV3-1/TRBV3-2; d_call: .; j_call: TRBJ1-3; clone_size: .; cdr3_nt: TGTGCCAGCAGCCAGCGGACGGCTGGAAACACCATATATTTT; cdr3_aa: CASSQRTAGNTIYF
v_call: TRBV5-1; d_call: .; j_call: TRBJ1-2; clone_size: .; cdr3_nt: TGCGCCAGCAGCGATCCGGGAGACTATGGCTACACCTTC; cdr3_aa: CASSDPGDYGYTF
v_call: TRBV5-6; d_call: TRBD1; j_call: TRBJ2-3; clone_size: .; cdr3_nt: TGTGCCAGCAGCTTTCGGACAGGAGCTAGCACAGATACGCAGTATTTT; cdr3_aa: CASSFRTGASTDTQYF
v_call: TRBV4-2; d_call: TRBD2; j_call: TRBJ2-3; clone_size: .; cdr3_nt: TGTGCCAGCAGCCAAGCACTAGCGGGACATCGGGGGGCAGATACGCAGTATTTT; cdr3_aa: CASSQALAGHRGADTQYF
v_call: TRBV5-8; d_call: TRBD1; j_call: TRBJ1-6; clone_size: once; cdr3_nt: TGTGCCAGCAGCTTGGACAGGGGGCTCTCACCCCTCCACTTT; cdr3_aa: CASSLDRGLSPLHF
v_call: TRBV5-1; d_call: .; j_call: TRBJ2-3; clone_size: .; cdr3_nt: TGCGCCAGCAGCTTGATCGGGGCAGATACGCAGTATTTT; cdr3_aa: CASSLIGADTQYF
v_call: TRBV9; d_call: TRBD1; j_call: TRBJ1-4; clone_size: .; cdr3_nt: TGTGCCAGCAGCGTAGCACCGGGACAGCGCGGGGAAAAACTGTTTTTT; cdr3_aa: CASSVAPGQRGEKLFF
v_call: TRBV6-5; d_call: TRBD1; j_call: TRBJ2-7; clone_size: .; cdr3_nt: TGTGCCAGCAGTCCTGACAGGGGGCTCCCCTACGAGCAGTACTTC; cdr3_aa: CASSPDRGLPYEQYF
v_call: TRBV11-2; d_call: TRBD2; j_call: TRBJ2-3; clone_size: .; cdr3_nt: TGTGCCAGCAGCTTCCGGCGACTAGCGGGACCCAGCACAGATACGCAGTATTTT; cdr3_aa: CASSFRRLAGPSTDTQYF
v_call: TRBV7-3; d_call: TRBD2; j_call: TRBJ2-2; clone_size: .; cdr3_nt: TGTGCCAGCAGCTTACAAAGCGGGGTTGGTACCGGGGAGCTGTTTTTT; cdr3_aa: CASSLQSGVGTGELFF
v_call: TRBV2; d_call: .; j_call: TRBJ2-2; clone_size: .; cdr3_nt: TGTGCCAGCAGTGAAGCCCGACTTAACACCGGGGAGCTGTTTTTT; cdr3_aa: CASSEARLNTGELFF
v_call: TRBV7-8; d_call: .; j_call: TRBJ2-7; clone_size: .; cdr3_nt: TGTGCCAGCAGCCACAGACTAGGAAGCTACGAGCAGTACTTC; cdr3_aa: CASSHRLGSYEQYF